Below are 16 T cell receptor beta chains sequenced from a single sample in a study of human T cells and chemical hapten exposure (dated by TCRdb to 2020 to 2022). The time point label of this sample denotes: healthy volunteer bleed at 6 weeks. Unfractionated whole blood was collected in Tempus Blood RNA tubes, and total RNA was extracted from that blood. Libraries came from RACE. The instrument was a NextSeq 500. In-frame beta chains were kept once TCRdb had trimmed the public reads at Q25 with fastp and called clones with MiXCR. Each entry merges the rows of one CDR3 protein and shows their most common DNA and genes. Counted in this sample were about 79,000 distinct CDR3 sequences; over 7% of them appeared once. 1.5% of the sample is held by the ten biggest clonotypes. Sequencing was carried out using whole blood. These receptors were taken from a male donor in good health. Some clones in this sample may be carry-over from other donors' samples.

This clonotype was seen only a few times. This chain uses TRBV11-2 with TRBJ1-1, with D possibly TRBD1 on 5 matching bases. This CDR3 is built from 13 residues. The V end was cut by 1 base, the J end by 5 bases, with 8 bases between. In germline, CDR1 is SGHAT, CDR2 FQNNGV. CDR3 region: CASSLVAGTEAFF. The CDR3 region has the DNA TGTGCCAGCAGCTTAGTAGCAGGGACTGAAGCTTTCTTT.

The table lists this clonotype with a few counts. The rearrangement uses TRBV3-1 and TRBJ2-7; TRBD1 agrees at 7 bases. Germline V CDR1 and CDR2: LGHDT, YNNKEL (reference sequence). V was pared by 6 bases and J by 7 bases, with 6 bases of the junction left unmatched. The CDR3 totals 12 residues. The CDR3 spells CASSQGVGEQYF. The CDR3 bases are TGTGCCAGCAGTCAGGGGGTCGGGGAGCAGTACTTC.

CDR3 sequence: CASKPGAFDGNEQFF. DNA for the CDR3: TGTGCCAGCAAGCCGGGGGCCTTTGATGGGAATGAGCAGTTCTTC. The chain uses TRBV5-4 and TRBJ2-1; D may match TRBD1 or TRBD2 (6 bases each). Looked up from germline, CDR1 is SGHNT and CDR2 is YYREEE (reference sequence). The V end was cut by 6 bases, the J end by 7 bases, with 20 bases between. The CDR3 spans 15 residues.

The chain carries TRBV19 and TRBJ2-2; D is perhaps TRBD1 (6 bases). Deletions cut 2 bases from V and 0 bases from J, with 13 bases between. The germline CDR1 and CDR2 sequences are LNHDA and SQIVND (reference sequence). This CDR3 is 17 amino acids long. CDR3 amino acids: CASSIPLGHSNTGELFF. In DNA, the CDR3 is TGTGCCAGTAGTATACCTCTGGGACACTCGAACACCGGGGAGCTGTTTTTT.

The V gene is TRBV5-5, the J gene TRBJ2-7; D remains ambiguous. Trimming shortened V by 0 bases and J by 7 bases, and 11 bases separated the two germline ends. Germline assignment: CDR1 SGHKS and CDR2 YYEKEE (reference sequence). CDR3 length: 13 amino acids. CDR3: CASSLDKKREQYF. The CDR3 nucleotides are TGTGCCAGCAGCTTGGATAAGAAAAGGGAGCAGTACTTC. Together with reference TRBV5-5 and TRBJ2-7, the CDR3 gives the full variable domain: DAGVTQSPTHLIKTRGQQVTLRCSPISGHKSVSWYQQVLGQGPQFIFQYYEKEERGRGNFPDRFSARQFPNYSSELNVNALLLGDSALYLCASSLDKKREQYFGPGTRLTVT.

The table lists this clonotype with a few counts. The chain uses TRBV6-5 and TRBJ1-4; 7 nucleotides line up with TRBD1. CDR3 length: 12 residues. Losses at the gene ends were 5 bases for V and 7 bases for J; bases not matched to a gene: 1. Germline lookup yields CDR1 MNHEY and CDR2 SVGAGI. The CDR3 is CASSNRGEKLFF. CDR3 coding DNA: TGTGCCAGCAGTAACAGGGGTGAAAAACTGTTTTTT.

This clonotype was observed a handful of times. The V call is TRBV6-2 or TRBV6-3, the J call TRBJ1-5; 7 nucleotides match TRBD1. The CDR3 covers 14 residues. Germline V gene sequence: CDR1 MNHEY, CDR2 SVGEGT. J was trimmed by 1 base and V by 6 bases; bases with no gene match: 3. For the CDR3, the DNA is TGTGCCAGCAGATCAGGGGGGAGCAATCAGCCCCAGCATTTT. It is translated as CASRSGGSNQPQHF.

The chain employs TRBV19 and TRBJ2-7, with D tentatively TRBD1 or TRBD2 (5 bases each). V was clipped by 9 bases and J by 2 bases, with 14 bases between them. Germline assignment: CDR1 LNHDA and CDR2 SQIVND (reference sequence). The CDR3 is made up of 13 amino acids. CDR3 sequence reads: CASRDGTAYEQYF. CDR3 bases: TGTGCCAGCCGAGACGGGACGGCCTACGAGCAGTACTTC. The variable domain in full, with the rest retrieved from reference TRBV19 and TRBJ2-7, is DGGITQSPKYLFRKEGQNVTLSCEQNLNHDAMYWYRQDPGQGLRLIYYSQIVNDFQKGDIAEGYSVSREKKESFPLTVTSAQKNPTAFYLCASRDGTAYEQYFGPGTRLTVT.

The chain is built from TRBV5-1 and TRBJ1-2, with D uncertain. Trimming left V 3 bases short and J 6 bases short, with 12 bases between. The CDR3 totals 13 residues. The germline gives CDR1 SGHRS, CDR2 YFSETQ. The CDR3 reads CASSSNPPNGYTF. In DNA form, the CDR3 reads TGCGCCAGCAGCTCGAACCCTCCCAATGGCTACACCTTC.

This clonotype turned up a few times. The chain has TRBV20-1 and TRBJ1-5, with D tentatively TRBD1 (5 bases). The germline gives CDR1 DFQATT, CDR2 SNEGSKA (reference sequence). This CDR3 region has 17 residues. V was clipped by 3 bases and J by 0 bases, with 18 bases between them. The CDR3 spells CSASAGTTSYSNQPQHF. In DNA form, the CDR3 reads TGCAGTGCTAGTGCAGGGACCACCTCCTATAGCAATCAGCCCCAGCATTTT.

This clonotype appeared a few times. The V gene is TRBV10-1, the J gene TRBJ2-3, with 7 bases fitting TRBD2. V was clipped by 4 bases and J by 1 base; unmatched bases: 5. The CDR3 runs 15 residues. Germline lookup yields CDR1 WNHNN and CDR2 SYGVQD (reference sequence). Here the CDR3 DNA reads TGCGCCAGCAGTGCCTTAGCGGGTCGCACAGATACGCAGTATTTT. The encoded protein is CASSALAGRTDTQYF.

The V gene is TRBV12-3 or TRBV12-4, the J gene TRBJ2-1, with 7 bases aligning to TRBD1. The CDR3 extends over 14 amino acids. V trimming: 6 bases; J trimming: 5 bases; junction bases outside the gene matches: 7. The CDR3 nucleotides are TGTGCCAGCAGGACCGGGACAGTGGACAATGAGCAGTTCTTC. Its translation: CASRTGTVDNEQFF.

This clonotype was counted between two and nine times. The rearrangement uses TRBV6-1 and TRBJ2-7; a possible D gene is TRBD2 (5 bases). V was pared by 7 bases and J by 3 bases, with 10 bases between. The CDR3 runs to 12 residues. CDR1 MNHNS and CDR2 SASEGT come from the germline V gene. CDR3 loop: CASNLARYEQYF. As DNA, the CDR3 is TGTGCCAGCAACCTAGCCCGCTACGAGCAGTACTTC.

The chain joins TRBV19 to TRBJ2-3; the D gene is possibly TRBD2 (7 bases). Trimming took 5 bases from V and 3 from J, leaving 33 bases between them. In germline, CDR1 is LNHDA, CDR2 SQIVND (reference sequence). CDR3 size: 21 residues. CDR3 loop: CASSGVRDGGPSRLRTDTQYF. CDR3 sequence (DNA): TGTGCCAGTAGTGGAGTCCGGGACGGGGGGCCGTCGAGATTGAGGACAGATACGCAGTATTTT.

This clonotype was observed many times. This rearrangement joins TRBV6-5 to TRBJ1-5, with D unresolved. The CDR3 has 13 amino acids. The germline V gene has CDR1 MNHEY and CDR2 SVGAGI. V was clipped by 3 bases and J by 1 base, with 4 bases between them. In DNA form, the CDR3 reads TGTGCCAGCAGTTATCGGAGCAATCAGCCCCAGCATTTT. Translated, it gives CASSYRSNQPQHF.

This clonotype has more than one count but fewer than ten. The V and J genes are TRBV25-1 and TRBJ1-1; D possibly corresponds to TRBD1 (6 bases). CDR3 length: 14 amino acids. Germline CDR1 MGHDK, CDR2 SYGVNS. Trimming stripped 4 bases from V and 4 bases from J, with 13 bases between. CDR3: CASSVTGTGTEAFF. The CDR3 bases are TGTGCCAGCAGTGTAACAGGGACGGGCACTGAAGCTTTCTTT.